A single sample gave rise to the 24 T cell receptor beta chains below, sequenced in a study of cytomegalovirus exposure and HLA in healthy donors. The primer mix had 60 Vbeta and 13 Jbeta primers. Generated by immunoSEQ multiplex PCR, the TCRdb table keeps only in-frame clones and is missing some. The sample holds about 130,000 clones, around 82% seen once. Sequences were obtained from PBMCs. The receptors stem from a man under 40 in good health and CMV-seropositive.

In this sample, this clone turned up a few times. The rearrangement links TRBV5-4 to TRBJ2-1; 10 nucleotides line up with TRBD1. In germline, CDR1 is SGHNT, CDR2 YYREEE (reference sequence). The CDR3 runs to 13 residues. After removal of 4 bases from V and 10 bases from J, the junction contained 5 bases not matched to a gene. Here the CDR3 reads CASSPGQGSEQFF. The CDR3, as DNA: TGTGCCAGCAGCCCGGGACAGGGGAGCGAGCAGTTCTTC.

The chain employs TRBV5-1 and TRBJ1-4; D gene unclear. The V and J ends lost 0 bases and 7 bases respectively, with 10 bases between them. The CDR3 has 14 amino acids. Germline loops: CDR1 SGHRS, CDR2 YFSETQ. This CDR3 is CASSLAITGEKLFF. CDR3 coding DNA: TGCGCCAGCAGCTTGGCCATAACCGGTGAAAAACTGTTTTTT.

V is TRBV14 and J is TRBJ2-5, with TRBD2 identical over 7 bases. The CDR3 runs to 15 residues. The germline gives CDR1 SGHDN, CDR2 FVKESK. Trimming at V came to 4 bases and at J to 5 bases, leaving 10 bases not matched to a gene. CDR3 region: CASSPHGGGSETQYF. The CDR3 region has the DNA TGTGCCAGCAGCCCCCATGGGGGGGGGTCGGAGACCCAGTACTTC. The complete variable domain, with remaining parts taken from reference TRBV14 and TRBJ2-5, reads EAGVTQFPSHSVIEKGQTVTLRCDPISGHDNLYWYRRVMGKEIKFLLHFVKESKQDESGMPNNRFLAERTGGTYSTLKVQPAELEDSGVYFCASSPHGGGSETQYFGPGTRLLVL.

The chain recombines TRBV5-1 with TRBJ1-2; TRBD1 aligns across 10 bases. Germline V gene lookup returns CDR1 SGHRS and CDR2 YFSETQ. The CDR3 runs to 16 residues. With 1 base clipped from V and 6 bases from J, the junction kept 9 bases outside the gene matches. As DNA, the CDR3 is TGCGCCAGCAGCTTGCAACCCGATGGACAGGGGGATGGCTACACCTTC. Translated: CASSLQPDGQGDGYTF.

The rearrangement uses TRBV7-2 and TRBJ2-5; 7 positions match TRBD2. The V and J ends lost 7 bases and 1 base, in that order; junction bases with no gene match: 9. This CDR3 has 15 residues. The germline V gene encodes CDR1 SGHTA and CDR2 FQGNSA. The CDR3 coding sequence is TGTGCCAGCACCGGAAGGACTAGTCTCCAAGAGACCCAGTACTTC. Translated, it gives CASTGRTSLQETQYF.

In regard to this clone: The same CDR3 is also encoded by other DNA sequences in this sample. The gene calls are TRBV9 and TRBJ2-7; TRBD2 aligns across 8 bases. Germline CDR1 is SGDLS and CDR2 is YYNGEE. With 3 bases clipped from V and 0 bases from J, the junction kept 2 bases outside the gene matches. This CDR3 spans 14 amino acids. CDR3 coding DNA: TGTGCCAGCAGCGCAGGGACTAGCTCCTACGAGCAGTACTTC. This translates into CASSAGTSSYEQYF.

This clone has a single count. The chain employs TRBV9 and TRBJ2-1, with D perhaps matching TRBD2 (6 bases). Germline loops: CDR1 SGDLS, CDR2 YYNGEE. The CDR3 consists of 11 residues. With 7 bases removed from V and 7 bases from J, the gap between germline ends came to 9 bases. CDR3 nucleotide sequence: TGTGCCAGCGGGAGGAAGAATGAGCAGTTCTTC. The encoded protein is CASGRKNEQFF. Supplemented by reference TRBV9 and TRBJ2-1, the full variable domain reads DSGVTQTPKHLITATGQRVTLRCSPRSGDLSVYWYQQSLDQGLQFLIQYYNGEERAKGNILERFSAQQFPDLHSELNLSSLELGDSALYFCASGRKNEQFFGPGTRLTVL.

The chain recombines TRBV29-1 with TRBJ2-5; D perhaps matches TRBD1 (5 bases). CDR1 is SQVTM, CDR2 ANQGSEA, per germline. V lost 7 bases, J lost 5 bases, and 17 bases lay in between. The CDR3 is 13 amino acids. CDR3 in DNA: TGCAGCGCCCCCACAGCAGGGTGGGAGACCCAGTACTTC. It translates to CSAPTAGWETQYF.

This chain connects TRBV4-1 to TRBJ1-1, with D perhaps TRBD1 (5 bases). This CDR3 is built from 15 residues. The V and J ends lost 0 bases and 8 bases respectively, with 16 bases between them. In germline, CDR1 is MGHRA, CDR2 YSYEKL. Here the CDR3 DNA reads TGCGCCAGCAGCCAAGATCGCGGGGGGAGCGCAGAAGCTTTCTTT. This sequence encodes CASSQDRGGSAEAFF.

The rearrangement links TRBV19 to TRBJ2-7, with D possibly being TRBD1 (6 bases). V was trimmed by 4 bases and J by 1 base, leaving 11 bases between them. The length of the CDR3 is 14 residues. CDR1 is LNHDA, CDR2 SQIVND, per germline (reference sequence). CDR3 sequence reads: CASSTGVRSYEQYF. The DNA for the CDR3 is TGTGCCAGTAGTACAGGGGTTCGGTCCTACGAGCAGTACTTC. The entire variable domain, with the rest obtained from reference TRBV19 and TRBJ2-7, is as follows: DGGITQSPKYLFRKEGQNVTLSCEQNLNHDAMYWYRQDPGQGLRLIYYSQIVNDFQKGDIAEGYSVSREKKESFPLTVTSAQKNPTAFYLCASSTGVRSYEQYFGPGTRLTVT.

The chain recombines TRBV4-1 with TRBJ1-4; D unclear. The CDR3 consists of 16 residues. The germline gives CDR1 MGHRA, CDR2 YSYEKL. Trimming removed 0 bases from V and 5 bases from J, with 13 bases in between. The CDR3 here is CASSQDGQVRNEKLFF. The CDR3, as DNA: TGCGCCAGCAGCCAAGATGGGCAGGTACGAAATGAAAAACTGTTTTTT.

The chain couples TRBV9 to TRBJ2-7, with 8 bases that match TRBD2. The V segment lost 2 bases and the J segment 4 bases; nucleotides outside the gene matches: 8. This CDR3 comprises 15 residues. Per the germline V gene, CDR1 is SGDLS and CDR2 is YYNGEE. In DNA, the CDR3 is TGTGCCAGCAGCGTCGGGACTAGTGGGCTTTACGAGCAGTACTTC. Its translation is CASSVGTSGLYEQYF.

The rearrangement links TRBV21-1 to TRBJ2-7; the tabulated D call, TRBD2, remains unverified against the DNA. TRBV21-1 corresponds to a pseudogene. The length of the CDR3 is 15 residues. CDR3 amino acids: CASSKALAAPYEQYF. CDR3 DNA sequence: TGTGCCAGCAGCAAAGCGCTAGCGGCTCCCTACGAGCAGTACTTC.

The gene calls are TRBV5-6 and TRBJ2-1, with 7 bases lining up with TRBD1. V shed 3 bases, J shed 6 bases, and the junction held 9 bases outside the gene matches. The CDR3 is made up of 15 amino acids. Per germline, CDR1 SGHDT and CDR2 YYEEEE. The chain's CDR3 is CASSSDRVRFNEQFF. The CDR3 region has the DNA TGTGCCAGCAGCTCCGACAGGGTGAGGTTCAATGAGCAGTTCTTC.

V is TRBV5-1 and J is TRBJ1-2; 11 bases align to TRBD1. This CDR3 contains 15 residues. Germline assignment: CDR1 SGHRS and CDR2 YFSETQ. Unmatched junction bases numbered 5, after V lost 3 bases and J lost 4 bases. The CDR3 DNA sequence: TGCGCCAGCAGCTCCGCTGGACAGGGGGCCTATGGCTACACCTTC. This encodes CASSSAGQGAYGYTF.

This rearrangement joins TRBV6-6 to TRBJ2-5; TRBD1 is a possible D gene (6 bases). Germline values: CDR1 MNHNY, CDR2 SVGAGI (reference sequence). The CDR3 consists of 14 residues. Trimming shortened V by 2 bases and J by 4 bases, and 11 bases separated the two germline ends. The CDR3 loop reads CASSYGRQAETQYF. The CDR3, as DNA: TGTGCCAGCAGTTACGGTAGACAGGCAGAGACCCAGTACTTC.

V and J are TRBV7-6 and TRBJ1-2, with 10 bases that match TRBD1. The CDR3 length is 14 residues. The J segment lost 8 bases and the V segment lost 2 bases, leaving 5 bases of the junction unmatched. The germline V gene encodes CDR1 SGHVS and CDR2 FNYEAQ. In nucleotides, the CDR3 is TGTGCCAGCAGCTTATATGGGACAGGGGACGGCTACACCTTC. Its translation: CASSLYGTGDGYTF. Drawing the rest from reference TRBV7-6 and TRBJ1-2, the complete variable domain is GAGVSQSPRYKVTKRGQDVALRCDPISGHVSLYWYRQALGQGPEFLTYFNYEAQQDKSGLPNDRFSAERPEGSISTLTIQRTEQRDSAMYRCASSLYGTGDGYTFGSGTRLTVV.

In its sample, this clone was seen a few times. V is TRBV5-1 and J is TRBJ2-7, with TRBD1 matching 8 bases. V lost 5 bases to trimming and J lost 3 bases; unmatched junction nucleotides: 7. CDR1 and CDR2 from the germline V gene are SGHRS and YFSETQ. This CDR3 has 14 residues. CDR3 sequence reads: CASSSAGGDYEQYF. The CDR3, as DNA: TGCGCCAGCAGTAGCGCAGGGGGCGACTACGAGCAGTACTTC.

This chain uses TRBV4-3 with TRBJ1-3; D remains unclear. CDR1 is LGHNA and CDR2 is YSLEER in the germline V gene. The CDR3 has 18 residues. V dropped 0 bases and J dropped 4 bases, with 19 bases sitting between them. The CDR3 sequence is CASSQDPPRGIAGNTIYF. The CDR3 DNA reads TGCGCCAGCAGCCAAGACCCCCCTCGCGGGATCGCCGGAAACACCATATATTTT.

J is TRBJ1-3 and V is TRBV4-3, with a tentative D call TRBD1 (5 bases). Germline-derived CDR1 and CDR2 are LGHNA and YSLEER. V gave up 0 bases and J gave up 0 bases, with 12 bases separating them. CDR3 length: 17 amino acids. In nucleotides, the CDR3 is TGCGCCAGCAGCCAAGAGCCAGGGAGGTCCTCTGGAAACACCATATATTTT. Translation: CASSQEPGRSSGNTIYF.

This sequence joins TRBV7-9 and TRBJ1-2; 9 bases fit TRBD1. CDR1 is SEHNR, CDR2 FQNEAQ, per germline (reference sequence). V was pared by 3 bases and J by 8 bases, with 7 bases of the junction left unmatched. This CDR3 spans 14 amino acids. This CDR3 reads CASSFATDRGGYTF. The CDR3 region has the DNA TGTGCCAGCAGCTTTGCTACGGACAGGGGAGGCTACACCTTC.

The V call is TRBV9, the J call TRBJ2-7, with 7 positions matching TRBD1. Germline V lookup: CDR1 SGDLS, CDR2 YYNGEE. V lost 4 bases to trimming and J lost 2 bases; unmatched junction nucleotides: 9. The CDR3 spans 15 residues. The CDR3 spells CASSPRTGNTYEQYF. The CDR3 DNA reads TGTGCCAGCAGCCCTCGGACAGGAAATACCTACGAGCAGTACTTC.

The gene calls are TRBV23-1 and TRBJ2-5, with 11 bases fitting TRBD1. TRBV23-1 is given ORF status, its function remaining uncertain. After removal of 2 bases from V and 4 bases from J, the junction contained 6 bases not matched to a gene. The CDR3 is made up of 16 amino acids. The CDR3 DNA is TGCGCCAGCAGTCAAGACACCGGGACAGGGGGAGAGACCCAGTACTTC. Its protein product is CASSQDTGTGGETQYF.

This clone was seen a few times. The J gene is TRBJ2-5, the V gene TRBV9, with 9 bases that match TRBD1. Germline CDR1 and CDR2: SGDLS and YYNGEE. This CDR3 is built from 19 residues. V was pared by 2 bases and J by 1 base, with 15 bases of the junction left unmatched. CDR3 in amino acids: CASSVGLPGTGSSQETQYF. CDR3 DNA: TGTGCCAGCAGCGTTGGCCTCCCTGGGACAGGGTCTTCCCAAGAGACCCAGTACTTC.